This T cell receptor beta chain comes out of a study of T cells after yellow fever vaccination. Findings and limits, study-wide: Faster peaking, at day 5 versus 15, marked a secondary response that was weaker.

Details on this clonotype: What it binds is unknown.

CDR3 size: 12 residues. Trimming removed 2 bases from V and 3 bases from J, with 3 bases in between. Germline V lookup: CDR1 SGHDT, CDR2 YYEEEE. TCRdb processed the 5' RACE reads anew with MiXCR; each CDR3 protein has one entry. Among about 110,000 distinct CDR3 sequences listed, approximately 8.4% were seen once. This sample comprised CD8+ T cells sorted from PBMCs, obtained 45 days after the yellow fever booster vaccination. The receptor was derived from a young man who received the YFV17D yellow fever vaccine. This sequence joins TRBV5-6 and TRBJ1-3; D gene uncertain. The CDR3 DNA follows: TGTGCCAGCAGCTTCTATGGAAACACCATATATTTT. Amino acids: CASSFYGNTIYF.